This entry lists 12 T cell receptor beta chains sequenced from one sample in a study of cytomegalovirus exposure and HLA in healthy donors. 13 Jbeta primers and 60 Vbeta primers were used for the PCR. The data were produced by immunoSEQ multiplex PCR, yet TCRdb's version contains in-frame clones alone and is incomplete. The table has 110,000 to 150,000 clones, around 10% seen once. Sequencing used PBMCs. The receptors derive from a male donor in good health and CMV-seronegative.

The V and J genes are TRBV18 and TRBJ2-2, with D possibly being TRBD2 (6 bases). Trimming pared 3 bases from V and 4 bases from J, leaving 15 bases between. This CDR3 is built from 16 residues. Germline assignment: CDR1 KGHSH and CDR2 LQKENI. CDR3 in amino acids: CASSPLTRAGTGELFF. The DNA of the CDR3 is TGTGCCAGCTCACCTCTGACAAGAGCGGGCACCGGGGAGCTGTTTTTT.

The genes are TRBV4-3 and TRBJ2-7; D gene ambiguous. The CDR3 runs to 14 residues. Germline V gives CDR1 LGHNA, CDR2 YSLEER. Trimming took 4 bases from V and 5 from J, leaving 15 bases between them. CDR3 sequence (DNA): TGCGCCAGCAGCCCCTCGCGAGAGTTGCACGAGCAGTACTTC. Its protein is CASSPSRELHEQYF.

This clone was detected only a few times. The V call is TRBV5-4, the J call TRBJ1-2; 7 positions match TRBD1. CDR1 and CDR2 (germline): SGHNT, YYREEE (reference sequence). V lost 2 bases, J lost 3 bases, and 7 bases stayed unmatched. The CDR3 has 15 residues. CDR3 nucleotides: TGTGCCAGCAGCTTTCCTGACAGGGAGGACTATGGCTACACCTTC. It yields the protein CASSFPDREDYGYTF.

As regards this clone: A read error may produce the germline difference seen at one junction end. This chain joins TRBV5-4 and TRBJ2-7; maybe TRBD2 (5 bases). This CDR3 has 14 amino acids. Germline V gene sequence: CDR1 SGHNT, CDR2 YYREEE (reference sequence). CDR3 DNA: TGTGCCAGCAGCTCCGTCGGGATTAGCTACGAGCGGTACTTC. Encoded protein: CASSSVGISYERYF. The whole variable domain, filled in from reference TRBV5-4 and TRBJ2-7, reads ETGVTQSPTHLIKTRGQQVTLRCSSQSGHNTVSWYQQALGQGPQFIFQYYREEENGRGNFPPRFSGLQFPNYSSELNVNALELDDSALYLCASSSVGISYERYFGPGTRLTVT.

This clone was recorded a few times. The CDR3 protein is CASSDPSATSYNEQFF. The CDR3 DNA reads TGTGCCAGCAGCGACCCTAGCGCTACTTCCTACAATGAGCAGTTCTTC. The rearrangement links TRBV9 to TRBJ2-1; tentatively, D is TRBD2 (6 bases). The CDR3 is made up of 16 amino acids. Per germline, CDR1 SGDLS and CDR2 YYNGEE. V lost 3 bases and J 1 base, leaving 14 bases between the germline ends.

This sequence joins TRBV5-6 and TRBJ2-1; D gene ambiguous. The ends were cut back, 3 bases at V and 8 bases at J, with 15 bases in the middle. The CDR3 contains 14 residues. CDR1 SGHDT and CDR2 YYEEEE come from the germline V gene. The CDR3 DNA follows: TGTGCCAGCAGCTCCCGGGTCGGAGCCGATGAGCAGTTCTTC. Protein sequence: CASSSRVGADEQFF. Supplemented by reference TRBV5-6 and TRBJ2-1, the full variable domain reads DAGVTQSPTHLIKTRGQQVTLRCSPKSGHDTVSWYQQALGQGPQFIFQYYEEEERQRGNFPDRFSGHQFPNYSSELNVNALLLGDSALYLCASSSRVGADEQFFGPGTRLTVL.

In this sample, this clone turned up a few times. This chain joins TRBV7-9 and TRBJ2-2, with D possibly being TRBD1 (6 bases). CDR1 is SEHNR and CDR2 is FQNEAQ in the germline V gene (reference sequence). The CDR3 loop spans 16 amino acids. V was clipped by 2 bases and J by 2 bases, with 12 bases between them. The CDR3 is CASSLKQGSNTGELFF. DNA of the CDR3: TGTGCCAGCAGCTTAAAACAGGGTAGCAACACCGGGGAGCTGTTTTTT. The full variable domain, with the rest looked up from reference TRBV7-9 and TRBJ2-2, is DTGVSQNPRHKITKRGQNVTFRCDPISEHNRLYWYRQTLGQGPEFLTYFQNEAQLEKSRLLSDRFSAERPKGSFSTLEIQRTEQGDSAMYLCASSLKQGSNTGELFFGEGSRLTVL.

The V and J genes are TRBV5-6 and TRBJ2-7; 7 nucleotides line up with TRBD2. This CDR3 spans 14 amino acids. The germline V gene encodes CDR1 SGHDT and CDR2 YYEEEE. V gave up 2 bases and J gave up 0 bases; unmatched junction bases: 2. In nucleotides, the CDR3 is TGTGCCAGCAGCTTAGCGGGGAACTCCTACGAGCAGTACTTC. Encoded protein: CASSLAGNSYEQYF. Full variable domain (outside the CDR3, taken from reference TRBV5-6 and TRBJ2-7): DAGVTQSPTHLIKTRGQQVTLRCSPKSGHDTVSWYQQALGQGPQFIFQYYEEEERQRGNFPDRFSGHQFPNYSSELNVNALLLGDSALYLCASSLAGNSYEQYFGPGTRLTVT.

V is TRBV5-6 and J is TRBJ1-2, with D possibly TRBD1 on 6 matching bases. CDR1 SGHDT and CDR2 YYEEEE come from the germline V gene. V lost 4 bases to trimming and J lost 4 bases, with 8 bases between them. This CDR3 contains 12 residues. The CDR3: CASSRTVYGYTF. The CDR3 DNA sequence: TGTGCCAGCAGCAGGACAGTCTATGGCTACACCTTC. Combining the CDR3 with reference TRBV5-6 and TRBJ1-2 gives the whole variable domain DAGVTQSPTHLIKTRGQQVTLRCSPKSGHDTVSWYQQALGQGPQFIFQYYEEEERQRGNFPDRFSGHQFPNYSSELNVNALLLGDSALYLCASSRTVYGYTFGSGTRLTVV.

This clone was observed a few times. This chain uses TRBV19 with TRBJ1-4; unclear D gene. With 3 bases removed from V and 3 bases from J, the gap between germline ends came to 8 bases. The CDR3 consists of 14 residues. From germline, CDR1 is LNHDA and CDR2 SQIVND (reference sequence). CDR3 DNA: TGTGCCAGTAGTATTGCCCGGGCTAATGAAAAACTGTTTTTT. Translated: CASSIARANEKLFF.

This chain uses TRBV7-9 with TRBJ1-4, with 7 bases lining up with TRBD1. This CDR3 is built from 16 residues. Losses at the gene ends were 4 bases for V and 3 bases for J; bases not matched to a gene: 8. Germline V gene sequence: CDR1 SEHNR, CDR2 FQNEAQ (reference sequence). The CDR3 bases are TGTGCCAGCAGCTCTCCTAGGACAGGCCCTAATGAAAAACTGTTTTTT. It encodes CASSSPRTGPNEKLFF.

This clone was seen more than once but under ten times. The V gene is TRBV30, the J gene TRBJ1-4; TRBD1 matches at 9 bases. V was pared by 8 bases and J by 8 bases, with 12 bases of the junction left unmatched. In germline, CDR1 is GTSNPN, CDR2 SVGIG (reference sequence). The CDR3 consists of 14 residues. The CDR3 bases are TGTGCCGGACAGGGGCCGAGGCTGGAGGAAAAACTGTTTTTT. It is translated as CAGQGPRLEEKLFF. The complete variable domain, with remaining parts taken from reference TRBV30 and TRBJ1-4, reads SQTIHQWPATLVQPVGSPLSLECTVEGTSNPNLYWYRQAAGRGLQLLFYSVGIGQISSEVPQNLSASRPQDRQFILSSKKLLLSDSGFYLCAGQGPRLEEKLFFGSGTQLSVL.